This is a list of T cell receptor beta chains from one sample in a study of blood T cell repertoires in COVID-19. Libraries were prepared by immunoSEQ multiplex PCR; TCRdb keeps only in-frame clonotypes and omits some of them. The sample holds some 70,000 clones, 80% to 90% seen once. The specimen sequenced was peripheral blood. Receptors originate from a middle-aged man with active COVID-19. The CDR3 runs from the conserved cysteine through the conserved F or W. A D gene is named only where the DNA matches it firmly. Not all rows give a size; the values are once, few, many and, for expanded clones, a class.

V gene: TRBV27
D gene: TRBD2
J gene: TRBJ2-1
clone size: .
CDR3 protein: CASTEPRGAVYNEQFF
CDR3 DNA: TGTGCCAGCACCGAACCGCGGGGGGCCGTGTACAATGAGCAGTTCTTC

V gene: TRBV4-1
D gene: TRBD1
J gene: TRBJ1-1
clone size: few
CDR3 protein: CASSQVGTGRTEAFF
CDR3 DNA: TGCGCCAGCAGCCAAGTGGGGACAGGACGAACTGAAGCTTTCTTT

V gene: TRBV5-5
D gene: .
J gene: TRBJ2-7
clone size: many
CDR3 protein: CASSNTKGPAYEQYF
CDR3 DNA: TGTGCCAGCAGTAATACAAAGGGGCCTGCCTACGAGCAGTACTTC

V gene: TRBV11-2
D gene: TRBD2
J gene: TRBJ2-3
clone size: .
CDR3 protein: CASSLTGGPPTDTQYF
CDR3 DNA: TGTGCCAGCAGCTTAACGGGGGGGCCCCCCACAGATACGCAGTATTTT

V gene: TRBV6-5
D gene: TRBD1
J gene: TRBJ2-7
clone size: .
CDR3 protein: CASSKGQKDEQYF
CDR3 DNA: TGTGCCAGCAGTAAGGGACAGAAGGACGAGCAGTACTTC

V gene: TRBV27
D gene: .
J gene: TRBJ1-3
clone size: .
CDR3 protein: CASSPRTASGNTIYF
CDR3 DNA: TGTGCCAGCAGTCCAAGGACAGCCTCTGGAAACACCATATATTTT

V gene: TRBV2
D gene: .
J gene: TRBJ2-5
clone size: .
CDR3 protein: CASSARVQETQYF
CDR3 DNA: TGTGCCAGCAGTGCCCGGGTCCAAGAGACCCAGTACTTC

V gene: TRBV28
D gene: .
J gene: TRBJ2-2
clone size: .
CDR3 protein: CASRSIRDWMNTGELFF
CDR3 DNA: TGTGCCAGCAGATCAATACGGGACTGGATGAACACCGGGGAGCTGTTTTTT

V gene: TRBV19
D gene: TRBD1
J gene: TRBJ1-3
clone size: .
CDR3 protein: CAIPTGRRNTIYF
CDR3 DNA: TGTGCCATCCCGACAGGGCGGAGGAACACCATATATTTT

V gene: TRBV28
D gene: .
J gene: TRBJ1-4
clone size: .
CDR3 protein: CASSLDWKLFF
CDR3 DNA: TGTGCCAGCAGTTTGGACTGGAAACTGTTTTTT

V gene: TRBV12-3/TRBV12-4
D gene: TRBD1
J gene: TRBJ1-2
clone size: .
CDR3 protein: CASSSDRDYGYTF
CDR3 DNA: TGTGCCAGCAGTTCAGACAGGGATTATGGCTACACCTTC

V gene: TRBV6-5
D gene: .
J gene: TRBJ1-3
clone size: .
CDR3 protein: CASSTRSSGNTIYF
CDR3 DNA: TGTGCCAGCAGTACTCGGAGCTCTGGAAACACCATATATTTT

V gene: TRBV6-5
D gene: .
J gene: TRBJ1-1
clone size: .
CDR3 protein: CASSISYRASEAFF
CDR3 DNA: TGTGCCAGCAGTATTTCGTACCGAGCCTCTGAAGCTTTCTTT

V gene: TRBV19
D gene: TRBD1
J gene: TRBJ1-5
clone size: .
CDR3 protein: CASSPPPQGVQPQHF
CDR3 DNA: TGTGCCAGTAGTCCCCCTCCCCAGGGGGTGCAGCCCCAGCATTTT

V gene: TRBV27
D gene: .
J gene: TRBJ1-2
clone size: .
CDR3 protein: CASSSGINKNGYTF
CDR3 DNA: TGTGCCAGCAGCTCGGGAATTAATAAGAATGGCTACACCTTC

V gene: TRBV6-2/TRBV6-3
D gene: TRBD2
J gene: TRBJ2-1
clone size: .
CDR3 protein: CASSYLFSGTLNEQFF
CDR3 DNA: TGTGCCAGCAGTTATCTTTTTAGCGGGACCCTGAATGAGCAGTTCTTC

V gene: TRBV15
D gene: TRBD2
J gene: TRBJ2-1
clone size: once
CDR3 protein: CATSRDPGGSRNEQFF
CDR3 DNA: TGTGCCACCAGCAGAGATCCTGGCGGGAGTCGGAATGAGCAGTTCTTC

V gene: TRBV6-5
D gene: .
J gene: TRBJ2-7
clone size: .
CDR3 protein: CASRSPGTYEQYF
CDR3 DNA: TGTGCCAGCAGATCACCGGGAACCTACGAGCAGTACTTC

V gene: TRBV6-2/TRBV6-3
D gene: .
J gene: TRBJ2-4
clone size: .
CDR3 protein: CASSYSSYRLAKNIQYF
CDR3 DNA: TGTGCCAGCAGTTACTCGTCTTACAGATTAGCCAAAAACATTCAGTACTTC

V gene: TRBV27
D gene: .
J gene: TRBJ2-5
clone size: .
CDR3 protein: CASSFTRAETQYF
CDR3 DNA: TGTGCCAGCAGTTTTACCAGGGCAGAGACCCAGTACTTC

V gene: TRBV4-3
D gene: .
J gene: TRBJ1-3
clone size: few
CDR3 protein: CASSQEGGGFDSNTIYF
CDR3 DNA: TGCGCCAGCAGCCAAGAGGGGGGGGGATTTGACTCGAACACCATATATTTT

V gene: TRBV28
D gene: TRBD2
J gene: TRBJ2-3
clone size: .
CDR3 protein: CASSFGTSGPSTDTQYF
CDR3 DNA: TGTGCCAGCAGTTTTGGGACTAGCGGCCCGAGCACAGATACGCAGTATTTT

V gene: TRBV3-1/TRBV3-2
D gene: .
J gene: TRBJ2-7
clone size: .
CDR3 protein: CASSQDRAYEQYF
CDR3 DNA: TGTGCCAGCAGCCAAGACCGAGCCTACGAGCAGTACTTC

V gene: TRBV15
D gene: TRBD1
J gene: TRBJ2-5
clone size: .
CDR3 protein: CATSRQGVQETQYF
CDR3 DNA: TGTGCCACCAGCCGACAGGGGGTCCAAGAGACCCAGTACTTC

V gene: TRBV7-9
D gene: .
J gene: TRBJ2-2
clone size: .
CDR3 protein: CASSLVPGAGELFF
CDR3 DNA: TGTGCCAGCAGCTTAGTCCCGGGGGCCGGGGAGCTGTTTTTT

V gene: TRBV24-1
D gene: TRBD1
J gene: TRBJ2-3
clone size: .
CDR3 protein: CATSGGTGFVTDTQYF
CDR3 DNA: TGTGCCACCAGTGGGGGGACAGGTTTTGTCACAGATACGCAGTATTTT

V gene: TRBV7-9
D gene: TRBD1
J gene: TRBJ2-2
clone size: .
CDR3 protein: CASSPRTGGDGGELFF
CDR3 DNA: TGTGCCAGCAGCCCGCGGACAGGGGGCGATGGCGGGGAGCTGTTTTTT

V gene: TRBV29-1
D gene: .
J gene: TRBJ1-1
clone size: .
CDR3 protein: CSALGGETEAFF
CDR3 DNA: TGCAGCGCCCTAGGGGGAGAAACTGAAGCTTTCTTT

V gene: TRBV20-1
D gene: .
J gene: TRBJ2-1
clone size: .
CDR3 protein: CSAARGFEQFF
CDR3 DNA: TGCAGTGCTGCGCGAGGGTTTGAGCAGTTCTTC

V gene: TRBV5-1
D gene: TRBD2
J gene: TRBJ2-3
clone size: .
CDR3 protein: CASFPGLAAGDTQYF
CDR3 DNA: TGCGCCAGCTTTCCGGGACTAGCGGCGGGTGATACGCAGTATTTT

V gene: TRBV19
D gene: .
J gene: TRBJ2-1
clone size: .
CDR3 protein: CASSMPLRAYNEQFF
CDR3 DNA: TGTGCCAGTAGTATGCCTTTGAGGGCCTACAATGAGCAGTTCTTC

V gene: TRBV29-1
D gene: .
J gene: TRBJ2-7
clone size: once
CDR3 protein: CSVEGQGNSYEQYF
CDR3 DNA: TGCAGCGTTGAAGGTCAGGGTAACTCCTACGAGCAGTACTTC

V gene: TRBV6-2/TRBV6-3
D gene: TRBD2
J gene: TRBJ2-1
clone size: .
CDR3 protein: CASSLGLASWSYNEQFF
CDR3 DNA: TGTGCCAGCAGCCTGGGACTAGCGTCCTGGTCCTACAATGAGCAGTTCTTC

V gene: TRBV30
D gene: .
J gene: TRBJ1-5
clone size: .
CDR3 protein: CAWSVPGRGGNQPQHF
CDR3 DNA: TGTGCCTGGAGTGTACCCGGGAGGGGAGGCAATCAGCCCCAGCATTTT

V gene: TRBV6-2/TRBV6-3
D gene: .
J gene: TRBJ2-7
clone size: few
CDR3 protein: CASSWTSSYEQYF
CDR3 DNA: TGTGCCAGCAGTTGGACATCTTCCTACGAGCAGTACTTC

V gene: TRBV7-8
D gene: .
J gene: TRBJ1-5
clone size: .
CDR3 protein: CASSLTTGSYSNQPQHF
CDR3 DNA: TGTGCCAGCAGCTTAACCACAGGGAGTTATAGCAATCAGCCCCAGCATTTT

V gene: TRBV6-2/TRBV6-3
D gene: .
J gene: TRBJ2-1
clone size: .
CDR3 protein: CASSYGIGGNEQFF
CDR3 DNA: TGTGCCAGCAGTTACGGTATAGGGGGCAATGAGCAGTTCTTC

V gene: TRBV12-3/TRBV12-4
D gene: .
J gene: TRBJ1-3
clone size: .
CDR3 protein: CASTKGNTIYF
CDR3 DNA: TGTGCCAGCACAAAAGGAAACACCATATATTTT

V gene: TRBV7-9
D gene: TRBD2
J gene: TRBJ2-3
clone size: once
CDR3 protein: CASSPTSGRGTDTQYF
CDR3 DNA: TGTGCCAGCAGCCCGACTAGCGGGAGGGGGACAGATACGCAGTATTTT

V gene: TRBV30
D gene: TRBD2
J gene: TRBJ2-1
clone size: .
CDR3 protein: CAWDSGSNNEQFF
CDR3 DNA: TGTGCCTGGGATAGCGGGAGTAACAATGAGCAGTTCTTC

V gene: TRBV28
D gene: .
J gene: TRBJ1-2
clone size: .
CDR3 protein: CASKGGRRYGYTF
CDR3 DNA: TGTGCCAGCAAAGGTGGCCGGAGGTATGGCTACACCTTC

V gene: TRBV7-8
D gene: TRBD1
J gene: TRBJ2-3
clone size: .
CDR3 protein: CASSYGTGFSTDTQYF
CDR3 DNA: TGTGCCAGCAGCTACGGGACAGGGTTTAGCACAGATACGCAGTATTTT

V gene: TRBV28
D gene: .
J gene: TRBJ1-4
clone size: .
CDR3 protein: CASSPEREATNEKLFF
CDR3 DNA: TGTGCCAGCAGCCCCGAGAGGGAAGCAACTAATGAAAAACTGTTTTTT

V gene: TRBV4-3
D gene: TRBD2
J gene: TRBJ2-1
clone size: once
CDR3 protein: CASSQTGGTYNEQFF
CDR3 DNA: TGCGCCAGCAGCCAAACGGGGGGAACCTACAATGAGCAGTTCTTC

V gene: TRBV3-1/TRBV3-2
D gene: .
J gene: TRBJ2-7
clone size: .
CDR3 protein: CASSQAPGQHYEQYF
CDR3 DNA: TGTGCCAGCAGCCAAGCCCCGGGACAACACTACGAGCAGTACTTC

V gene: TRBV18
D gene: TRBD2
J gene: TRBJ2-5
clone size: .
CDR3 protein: CASSPGGAGETQYF
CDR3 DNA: TGTGCCAGCTCACCCGGGGGGGCTGGCGAGACCCAGTACTTC

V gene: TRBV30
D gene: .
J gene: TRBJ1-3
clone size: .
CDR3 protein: CAWSQGHGNTIYF
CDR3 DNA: TGTGCCTGGAGTCAGGGACATGGAAACACCATATATTTT

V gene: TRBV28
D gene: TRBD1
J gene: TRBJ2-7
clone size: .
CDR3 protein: CASSPSGQGLYEQYF
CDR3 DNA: TGTGCCAGCAGTCCATCGGGACAGGGGTTATACGAGCAGTACTTC

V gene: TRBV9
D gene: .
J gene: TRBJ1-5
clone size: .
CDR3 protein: CASSVTPGLNQPQHF
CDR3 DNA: TGTGCCAGCAGCGTAACGCCAGGGCTCAATCAGCCCCAGCATTTT

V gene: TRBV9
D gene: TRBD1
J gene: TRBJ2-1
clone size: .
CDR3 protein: CASSIGTGPYNEQFF
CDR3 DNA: TGTGCCAGCAGTATCGGGACAGGGCCCTACAATGAGCAGTTCTTC

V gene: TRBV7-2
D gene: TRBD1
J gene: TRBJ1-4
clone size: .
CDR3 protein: CASSQKTGGYEKLFF
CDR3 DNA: TGTGCCAGCAGCCAGAAGACAGGGGGTTACGAAAAACTGTTTTTT

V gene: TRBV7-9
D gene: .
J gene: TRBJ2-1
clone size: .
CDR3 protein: CASSLEPSYNEQFF
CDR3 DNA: TGTGCCAGCAGCTTAGAACCCAGCTACAATGAGCAGTTCTTC

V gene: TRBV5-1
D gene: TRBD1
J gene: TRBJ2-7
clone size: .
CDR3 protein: CASSPGTGGVGEQYF
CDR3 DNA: TGCGCCAGCAGCCCCGGAACAGGGGGAGTGGGCGAGCAGTACTTC

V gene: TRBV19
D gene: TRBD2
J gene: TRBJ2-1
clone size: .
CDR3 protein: CAIGTSGRDNEQFF
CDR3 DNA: TGTGCCATCGGGACTAGCGGGAGGGACAATGAGCAGTTCTTC

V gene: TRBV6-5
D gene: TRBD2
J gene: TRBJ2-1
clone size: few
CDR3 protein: CASTVAGESFF
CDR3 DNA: TGTGCCAGCACAGTAGCGGGAGAATCGTTCTTC

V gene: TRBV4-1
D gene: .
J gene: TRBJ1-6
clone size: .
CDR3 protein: CASSQFAGSYNSPLHF
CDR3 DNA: TGCGCCAGCAGCCAATTCGCGGGTTCCTATAATTCACCCCTCCACTTT

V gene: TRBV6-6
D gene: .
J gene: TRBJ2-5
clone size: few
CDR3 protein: CASSLFETQYF
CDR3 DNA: TGTGCCAGCAGCCTTTTTGAGACCCAGTACTTC

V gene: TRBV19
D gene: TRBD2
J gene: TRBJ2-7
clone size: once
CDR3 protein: CASSLRLAGAYEQYF
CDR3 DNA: TGTGCCAGTAGTCTGAGACTAGCGGGAGCCTACGAGCAGTACTTC

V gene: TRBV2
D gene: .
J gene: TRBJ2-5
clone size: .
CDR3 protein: CASSEGQGGTQYF
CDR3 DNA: TGTGCCAGCAGTGAAGGTCAGGGGGGGACCCAGTACTTC

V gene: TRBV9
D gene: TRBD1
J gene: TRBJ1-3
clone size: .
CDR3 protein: CASSVRTGQTGNTIYF
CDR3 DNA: TGTGCCAGCAGCGTAAGGACAGGGCAAACTGGAAACACCATATATTTT